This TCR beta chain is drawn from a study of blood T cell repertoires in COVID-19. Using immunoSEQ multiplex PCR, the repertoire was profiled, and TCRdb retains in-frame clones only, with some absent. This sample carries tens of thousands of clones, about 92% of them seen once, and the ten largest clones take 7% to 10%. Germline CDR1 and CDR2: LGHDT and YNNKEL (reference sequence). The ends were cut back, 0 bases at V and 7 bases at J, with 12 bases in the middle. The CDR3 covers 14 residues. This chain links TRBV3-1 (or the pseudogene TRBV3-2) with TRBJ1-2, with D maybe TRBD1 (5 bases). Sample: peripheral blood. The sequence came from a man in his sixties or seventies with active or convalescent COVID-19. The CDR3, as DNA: TGTGCCAGCAGCCAAGATAATGGGGGAGGTGGCTACACCTTC. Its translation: CASSQDNGGGGYTF.